A single sample gave rise to the 18 T cell receptor beta chains below, sequenced in a study of radiotherapy plus CTLA-4 blockade in lung cancer. Libraries were prepared by immunoSEQ multiplex PCR; TCRdb keeps only in-frame clonotypes and omits some of them. The sample holds tens of thousands of clones, approximately 83% seen once. Source: peripheral blood, taken from a patient treated with radiotherapy plus ipilimumab. The receptors originated from a human donor with non-small cell lung cancer that progressed on radiotherapy plus ipilimumab.

A note on this clone: Additional DNA sequences in this sample encode the identical CDR3. V gene TRBV5-4 combines with J gene TRBJ1-2; D call uncertain. Trimming removed 1 base at V and 3 bases at J, with 16 bases between. The germline V gene has CDR1 SGHNT and CDR2 YYREEE (reference sequence). The CDR3 totals 16 residues. Here the CDR3 DNA reads TGTGCCAGCAGCTTGTTTATGACCGCCGGGGACTATGGCTACACCTTC. Amino acid sequence: CASSLFMTAGDYGYTF.

The V and J genes are TRBV2 and TRBJ1-2; D not certain. CDR3 length: 12 residues. The V end was cut by 2 bases, the J end by 7 bases, with 8 bases between. Germline assignment: CDR1 SNHLY and CDR2 FYNNEI. The CDR3 loop is CASSESWAGYTF. DNA for the CDR3: TGTGCCAGCAGTGAATCGTGGGCTGGCTACACCTTC.

The rearrangement links TRBV7-8 to TRBJ2-7, with D perhaps matching TRBD1 (6 bases). The V and J ends lost 5 bases and 7 bases respectively, with 18 bases between them. Germline-derived CDR1 and CDR2 are SGHVS and FQNEAQ. This CDR3 is built from 14 residues. Here the CDR3 DNA reads TGTGCCAGCAGCACTGGAGGTACAGGGAGAGAGCAGTACTTC. As protein: CASSTGGTGREQYF. Looking up the rest from reference TRBV7-8 and TRBJ2-7 gives the full variable domain: GAGVSQSPRYKVAKRGQDVALRCDPISGHVSLFWYQQALGQGPEFLTYFQNEAQLDKSGLPSDRFFAERPEGSVSTLKIQRTQQEDSAVYLCASSTGGTGREQYFGPGTRLTVT.

The gene calls are TRBV4-2 and TRBJ2-7, with 7 bases that match TRBD1. The germline V gene encodes CDR1 LGHNA and CDR2 YNFKEQ. V lost 0 bases, J lost 3 bases, and 5 bases stayed unmatched. The CDR3 is 15 amino acids. For the CDR3, the DNA is TGTGCCAGCAGCCAAGATCGGGGACAGTTCTACGAGCAGTACTTC. It translates to CASSQDRGQFYEQYF.

The chain recombines TRBV5-8 with TRBJ2-5, with D unclear. Trimming removed 1 base from V and 1 base from J, with 8 bases in between. CDR3 length equals 14 residues. Germline loops: CDR1 SGHTS, CDR2 YDEGEE. The CDR3: CASSLWARQETQYF. As DNA, the CDR3 is TGTGCCAGCAGCTTGTGGGCCCGCCAAGAGACCCAGTACTTC.

This chain joins TRBV11-1 and TRBJ2-5; D call uncertain. Germline CDR1 reads SGHAT; CDR2 reads FQDESV (reference sequence). The germline V and J ends were trimmed by 2 bases and 5 bases, with 6 bases remaining between them. There are 12 residues in the CDR3. CDR3 sequence: CASSLSRETQYF. The CDR3 nucleotides are TGTGCCAGCAGCTTAAGTAGGGAGACCCAGTACTTC.

V and J are TRBV5-4 and TRBJ1-1; maybe TRBD1 (6 bases). The CDR3 contains 14 residues. Trimming removed 1 base at V and 0 bases at J, with 7 bases between. Germline assignment: CDR1 SGHNT and CDR2 YYREEE (reference sequence). The CDR3: CASSLTGLNTEAFF. Written as DNA, the CDR3 is TGTGCCAGCAGCTTGACAGGGTTGAACACTGAAGCTTTCTTT.

The chain joins TRBV7-8 to TRBJ2-1; 13 bases map to TRBD2. The junction had 7 bases not matched to a gene; V was cut back by 5 bases and J by 6 bases. The CDR3 is 16 amino acids. Germline V gene data show CDR1 as SGHVS and CDR2 as FQNEAQ. CDR3 nucleotides: TGTGCCAGCAGCCAAAGCCGACTAGCGGGGGGCAATGAGCAGTTCTTC. Translating gives CASSQSRLAGGNEQFF.

The J gene is TRBJ2-1, the V gene TRBV9; D gene ambiguous. The CDR3 has 15 amino acids. In germline, CDR1 is SGDLS, CDR2 YYNGEE. Trimming pared 3 bases from V and 1 base from J, leaving 11 bases between. The CDR3 protein is CASSGGVGSYNEQFF. As DNA, the CDR3 is TGTGCCAGCAGCGGTGGAGTCGGGTCCTACAATGAGCAGTTCTTC.

This clone was recorded a few times. V and J are TRBV11-2 and TRBJ2-7, with D possibly being TRBD1 (6 bases). This CDR3 comprises 16 residues. V was trimmed by 6 bases and J by 0 bases, leaving 18 bases between them. Germline loops: CDR1 SGHAT, CDR2 FQNNGV. The CDR3 sequence is CASRPRTTGPSYEQYF. The CDR3 DNA is TGTGCCAGCAGACCTCGCACGACAGGACCCTCCTACGAGCAGTACTTC. Complete variable domain (other parts from reference TRBV11-2 and TRBJ2-7): EAGVAQSPRYKIIEKRQSVAFWCNPISGHATLYWYQQILGQGPKLLIQFQNNGVVDDSQLPKDRFSAERLKGVDSTLKIQPAKLEDSAVYLCASRPRTTGPSYEQYFGPGTRLTVT.

The chain couples TRBV5-1 to TRBJ2-2, with D perhaps TRBD2 (6 bases). The germline gives CDR1 SGHRS, CDR2 YFSETQ. V lost 4 bases and J 4 bases, leaving 11 bases between the germline ends. This CDR3 contains 14 residues. The CDR3 protein is CASSRGGATGELFF. CDR3 DNA sequence: TGCGCCAGCAGCAGGGGAGGTGCCACCGGGGAGCTGTTTTTT. Full variable domain (remainder filled in from reference TRBV5-1 and TRBJ2-2): KAGVTQTPRYLIKTRGQQVTLSCSPISGHRSVSWYQQTPGQGLQFLFEYFSETQRNKGNFPGRFSGRQFSNSRSEMNVSTLELGDSALYLCASSRGGATGELFFGEGSRLTVL.

This sequence joins TRBV10-3 and TRBJ2-7; 11 bases line up with TRBD1. CDR1 and CDR2 (germline): ENHRY, SYGVKD. The CDR3 spans 14 residues. V lost 11 bases to trimming and J lost 2 bases; unmatched junction nucleotides: 8. The chain's CDR3 is CAHGGTGGPYEQYF. The CDR3 coding sequence is TGTGCCCACGGGGGGACAGGGGGGCCCTACGAGCAGTACTTC.

The rearrangement links TRBV4-2 to TRBJ2-1; the D gene is possibly TRBD2 (5 bases). The germline gives CDR1 LGHNA, CDR2 YNFKEQ. CDR3 length: 13 residues. Deletions cut 3 bases from V and 5 bases from J, with 8 bases between. CDR3 sequence reads: CASSQDWDNEQFF. The CDR3 nucleotides read TGTGCCAGCAGCCAGGACTGGGACAATGAGCAGTTCTTC.

V and J are TRBV9 and TRBJ2-7; D possibly corresponds to TRBD1 (6 bases). CDR3 length equals 15 residues. With 0 bases removed from V and 1 base from J, the gap between germline ends came to 11 bases. Germline CDR1 reads SGDLS; CDR2 reads YYNGEE. DNA for the CDR3: TGTGCCAGCAGCGTAGATGGGACAAATTCCTACGAGCAGTACTTC. Amino acid sequence: CASSVDGTNSYEQYF.

This clone was counted a few times. CDR3 in DNA: TGTGCCAGCAGCTTAGAGGGACTAGCGGGAGGCCGCCGGGACATTCAGTACTTC. It codes for CASSLEGLAGGRRDIQYF. The chain joins TRBV11-3 to TRBJ2-4, with TRBD2 identical over 15 bases. Germline V gene lookup returns CDR1 SGHNT and CDR2 YENEEA. The trim removed 0 bases at V and 8 bases at J, leaving 8 bases unmatched. The CDR3 is made up of 18 amino acids.

The chain employs TRBV2 and TRBJ2-7; TRBD1 aligns across 7 bases. This CDR3 region has 12 residues. V was clipped by 6 bases and J by 2 bases; unmatched bases: 1. CDR1 is SNHLY, CDR2 FYNNEI, per germline. The CDR3 spells CASRTGPYEQYF. The CDR3 region has the DNA TGTGCCAGCAGGACAGGGCCCTACGAGCAGTACTTC.

In its sample, this clone was seen a few times. This chain uses TRBV18 with TRBJ2-5; 8 bases align to TRBD1. In germline, CDR1 is KGHSH, CDR2 LQKENI. The CDR3 loop spans 14 amino acids. With 0 bases clipped from V and 5 bases from J, the junction kept 2 bases outside the gene matches. Here the CDR3 DNA reads TGTGCCAGCTCACCACCGGCAGGGGGCGAGACCCAGTACTTC. It yields the protein CASSPPAGGETQYF.

The V call is TRBV30, the J call TRBJ2-3, with 11 bases matching TRBD2. After removal of 4 bases from V and 6 bases from J, the junction contained 6 bases not matched to a gene. In germline, CDR1 is GTSNPN, CDR2 SVGIG (reference sequence). This CDR3 is 14 amino acids long. The CDR3 sequence is CAWKTSGGSDTQYF. The CDR3 DNA follows: TGTGCCTGGAAAACTAGCGGGGGTTCGGATACGCAGTATTTT.